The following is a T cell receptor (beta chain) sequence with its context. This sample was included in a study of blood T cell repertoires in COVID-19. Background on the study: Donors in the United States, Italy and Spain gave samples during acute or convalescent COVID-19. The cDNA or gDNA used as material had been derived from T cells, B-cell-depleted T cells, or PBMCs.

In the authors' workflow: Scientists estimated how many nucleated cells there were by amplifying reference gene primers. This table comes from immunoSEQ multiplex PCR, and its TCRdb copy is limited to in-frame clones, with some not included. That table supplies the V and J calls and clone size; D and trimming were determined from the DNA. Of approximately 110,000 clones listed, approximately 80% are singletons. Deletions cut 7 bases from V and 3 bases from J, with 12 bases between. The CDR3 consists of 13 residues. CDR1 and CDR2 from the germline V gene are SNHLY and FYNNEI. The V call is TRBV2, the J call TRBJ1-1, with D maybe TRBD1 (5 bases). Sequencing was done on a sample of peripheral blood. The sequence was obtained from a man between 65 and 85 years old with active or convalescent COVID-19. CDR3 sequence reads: CASNRGGDTEAFF. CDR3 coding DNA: TGTGCCAGCAATCGTGGGGGGGACACTGAAGCTTTCTTT. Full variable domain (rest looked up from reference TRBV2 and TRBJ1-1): EPEVTQTPSHQVTQMGQEVILRCVPISNHLYFYWYRQILGQKVEFLVSFYNNEISEKSEIFDDQFSVERPDGSNFTLKIRSTKLEDSAMYFCASNRGGDTEAFFGQGTRLTVV.